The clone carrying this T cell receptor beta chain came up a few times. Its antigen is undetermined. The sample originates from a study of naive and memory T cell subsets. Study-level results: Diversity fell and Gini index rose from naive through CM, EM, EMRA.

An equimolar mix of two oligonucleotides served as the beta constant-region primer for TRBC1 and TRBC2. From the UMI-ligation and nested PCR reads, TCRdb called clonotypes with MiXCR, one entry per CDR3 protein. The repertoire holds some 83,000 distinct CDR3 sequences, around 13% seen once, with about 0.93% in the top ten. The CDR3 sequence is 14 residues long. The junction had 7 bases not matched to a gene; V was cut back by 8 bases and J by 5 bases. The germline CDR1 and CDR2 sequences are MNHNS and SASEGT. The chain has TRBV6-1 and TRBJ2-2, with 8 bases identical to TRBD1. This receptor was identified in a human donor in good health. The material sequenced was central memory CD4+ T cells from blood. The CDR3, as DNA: TGTGCCAGCGCCCAGGGGGCGCGAACCGGGGAGCTGTTTTTT. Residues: CASAQGARTGELFF.